One sample yielded the 29 T cell receptor beta chains listed below, sequenced in a study of CD8+ T cells in alopecia areata. RNA extraction was followed by reverse transcription into cDNA, which acted as the sequencing template. Libraries were prepared by immunoSEQ multiplex PCR; TCRdb keeps only in-frame clonotypes and omits some of them. The top ten clones hold over 12% of a sample with 150,000 to 200,000 clones, 59% of them seen once. Specimen: CD4+ T cells sorted from blood, collected at week 0. These receptors were collected from a human donor with alopecia areata.

This clone was seen a handful of times. The genes are TRBV10-3 and TRBJ2-2, with a tentative D call TRBD1 (5 bases). This CDR3 has 11 residues. Trimming took 2 bases from V and 10 from J, leaving 5 bases between them. Germline loops: CDR1 ENHRY, CDR2 SYGVKD. CDR3 nucleotide sequence: TGTGCCATCAGTGAGGGGGCGGAGCTGTTTTTT. It translates to CAISEGAELFF.

This clone has just a few counts. This chain's CDR3 is CASSSWVQTGGAFF. DNA of the CDR3: TGTGCCAGCAGCTCCTGGGTCCAAACCGGCGGTGCTTTCTTT. V and J are TRBV11-2 and TRBJ1-1, with D uncertain. The CDR3 covers 14 residues. The V gene lost 4 bases and the J gene lost 11 bases, with 20 bases spanning the gap. From germline, CDR1 is SGHAT and CDR2 FQNNGV.

The chain links TRBV30 to TRBJ2-1; D not resolved. Germline CDR1 and CDR2: GTSNPN and SVGIG (reference sequence). Trimming stripped 0 bases from V and 2 bases from J, with 14 bases between. This CDR3 is built from 16 residues. CDR3: CAWSVLTNIPYNEQFF. CDR3 nucleotide sequence: TGTGCCTGGAGTGTACTAACCAACATACCCTACAATGAGCAGTTCTTC.

The chain combines TRBV29-1 with TRBJ2-7, with D hard to call. Trimming left V 4 bases short and J 3 bases short, with 10 bases between. The CDR3 runs 12 residues. Germline-derived CDR1 and CDR2 are SQVTM and ANQGSEA. The CDR3 protein is CSVAEVGYEQYF. CDR3 DNA sequence: TGCAGCGTTGCTGAAGTAGGCTACGAGCAGTACTTC.

The V call is TRBV5-1, the J call TRBJ2-7; tentatively, D is TRBD1 (6 bases). The V and J ends lost 4 bases and 5 bases respectively, with 25 bases between them. The CDR3 is made up of 17 amino acids. From germline, CDR1 is SGHRS and CDR2 YFSETQ. The CDR3 bases are TGCGCCAGCAGCATTGCTGGAAGAGGGGGATATGGGAACGAGCAGTACTTC. Its protein product is CASSIAGRGGYGNEQYF. The full variable domain, with the rest looked up from reference TRBV5-1 and TRBJ2-7, is KAGVTQTPRYLIKTRGQQVTLSCSPISGHRSVSWYQQTPGQGLQFLFEYFSETQRNKGNFPGRFSGRQFSNSRSEMNVSTLELGDSALYLCASSIAGRGGYGNEQYFGPGTRLTVT.

CDR3 loop: CASSVRGDGANVLTF. For the CDR3, the DNA is TGTGCCAGCAGCGTCAGGGGAGATGGGGCCAACGTCCTGACTTTC. V and J are TRBV9 and TRBJ2-6; tentatively, D is TRBD1 (6 bases). CDR3 length: 15 residues. V was pared by 2 bases and J by 3 bases, with 9 bases between. Germline CDR1 SGDLS, CDR2 YYNGEE.

This chain links TRBV29-1 with TRBJ2-5, with a weak D call TRBD1 (5 bases). Germline loops: CDR1 SQVTM, CDR2 ANQGSEA. Trimming took off 5 bases at V and 4 bases at J, with 14 bases between the two ends. This CDR3 is 13 amino acids long. The CDR3, as DNA: TGCAGCGTTAAAGGGGTCTTGGGAGAGACCCAGTACTTC. It specifies CSVKGVLGETQYF.

This chain connects TRBV6-6 to TRBJ1-2; D might be TRBD1 (6 bases). V dropped 4 bases and J dropped 4 bases, with 10 bases sitting between them. The CDR3 sequence is 13 residues long. Germline V gene data show CDR1 as MNHNY and CDR2 as SVGAGI (reference sequence). Written as DNA, the CDR3 is TGTGCCAGCAGTTTACAGGGAGGCTATGGCTACACCTTC. Its translation is CASSLQGGYGYTF.

This clone turned up a few times. The genes are TRBV23-1 and TRBJ1-2; D uncertain. TRBV23-1 has ORF status, its function being uncertain. V was pared by 2 bases and J by 6 bases, with 7 bases between. The CDR3 covers 12 residues. The CDR3 DNA reads as TGCGCCAGCAGTCAAGCGGAGGATGGCTACACCTTC. Translated: CASSQAEDGYTF.

This chain joins TRBV5-4 and TRBJ1-6, with a weak D call TRBD1 (5 bases). From germline, CDR1 is SGHNT and CDR2 YYREEE (reference sequence). This CDR3 has 14 residues. V dropped 5 bases and J dropped 7 bases, with 13 bases sitting between them. The CDR3 here is CASSIRGQNSPLHF. The DNA of the CDR3 is TGTGCCAGCAGTATCCGGGGCCAGAATTCACCCCTCCACTTT.

J is TRBJ2-5 and V is TRBV7-9; maybe TRBD1 (5 bases). This CDR3 spans 12 amino acids. V lost 5 bases and J lost 9, with 13 bases in between. Germline V CDR1 and CDR2: SEHNR, FQNEAQ (reference sequence). The CDR3 spells CASSQLSRAQYF. CDR3 nucleotides: TGTGCCAGCAGCCAACTCTCCAGGGCCCAGTACTTC. The full variable domain, rest sourced from reference TRBV7-9 and TRBJ2-5, is DTGVSQNPRHKITKRGQNVTFRCDPISEHNRLYWYRQTLGQGPEFLTYFQNEAQLEKSRLLSDRFSAERPKGSFSTLEIQRTEQGDSAMYLCASSQLSRAQYFGPGTRLLVL.

A note on this clone: The same CDR3 can be traced to other DNA sequences in this sample. This sequence joins TRBV30 and TRBJ2-2, with no clear D. The V and J ends lost 0 bases and 6 bases respectively, with 5 bases between them. Germline loops: CDR1 GTSNPN, CDR2 SVGIG (reference sequence). This CDR3 is 12 amino acids long. CDR3 DNA: TGTGCCTGGAGTGTATCACCCGGGGAGCTGTTTTTT. Amino acids: CAWSVSPGELFF.

This clone was detected a few times. The J gene is TRBJ1-1, the V gene TRBV15, with 8 bases that match TRBD1. Germline CDR1 reads LNHNV; CDR2 reads YYDKDF (reference sequence). V gave up 2 bases and J gave up 4 bases; unmatched junction bases: 6. The length of the CDR3 is 15 residues. The CDR3 loop is CATSRQGARGTEAFF. Written as DNA, the CDR3 is TGTGCCACCAGCAGACAGGGGGCTAGGGGCACTGAAGCTTTCTTT. The full variable domain, rest sourced from reference TRBV15 and TRBJ1-1, is DAMVIQNPRYQVTQFGKPVTLSCSQTLNHNVMYWYQQKSSQAPKLLFHYYDKDFNNEADTPDNFQSRRPNTSFCFLDIRSPGLGDTAMYLCATSRQGARGTEAFFGQGTRLTVV.

The chain links TRBV4-1 to TRBJ1-2; 8 nucleotides line up with TRBD1. The CDR3 extends over 15 amino acids. The germline gives CDR1 MGHRA, CDR2 YSYEKL. V lost 2 bases, J lost 5 bases, and 7 bases stayed unmatched. CDR3: CASSQISGQVYGYTF. CDR3 DNA: TGCGCCAGCAGCCAAATCTCGGGACAGGTGTATGGCTACACCTTC.

The chain couples TRBV2 to TRBJ2-5; D gene ambiguous. CDR1 SNHLY and CDR2 FYNNEI come from the germline V gene. With 6 bases removed from V and 14 bases from J, the gap between germline ends came to 16 bases. The CDR3 has 11 amino acids. The CDR3 loop reads CASRVEFARYF. The CDR3 region has the DNA TGTGCCAGCAGGGTGGAGTTCGCCCGTTACTTC.

This clone turned up a few times. The chain couples TRBV6-1 to TRBJ1-5; D not resolved. CDR3 size: 14 residues. Trimming removed 0 bases from V and 3 bases from J, with 6 bases in between. CDR1 is MNHNS and CDR2 is SASEGT in the germline V gene. The CDR3 nucleotides are TGTGCCAGCAGTGAAGCAGGGAACAATCAGCCCCAGCATTTT. Protein product: CASSEAGNNQPQHF.

In this sample, this clone turned up a few times. The CDR3 DNA is TGCAGCGAAGGGGACCAAGAGACCCAGTACTTC. This translates into CSEGDQETQYF. This chain links TRBV29-1 with TRBJ2-5; D possibly corresponds to TRBD1 (5 bases). The germline CDR1 and CDR2 sequences are SQVTM and ANQGSEA. CDR3 length: 11 residues. V was shortened by 7 bases and J by 0 bases, with 6 bases between the two germline ends.

The gene calls are TRBV7-2 and TRBJ1-5; TRBD1 agrees at 9 bases. Germline lookup yields CDR1 SGHTA and CDR2 FQGNSA. CDR3 length: 15 residues. The V gene end was trimmed by 1 base and the J gene end by 4 bases; junction bases not matched to a gene: 2. CDR3 region: CASSLGGTGNQPQHF. The CDR3 DNA is TGTGCCAGCAGCTTAGGGGGGACAGGGAATCAGCCCCAGCATTTT. The variable domain in full, with the rest retrieved from reference TRBV7-2 and TRBJ1-5, is GAGVSQSPSNKVTEKGKDVELRCDPISGHTALYWYRQSLGQGLEFLIYFQGNSAPDKSGLPSDRFSAERTGGSVSTLTIQRTQQEDSAVYLCASSLGGTGNQPQHFGDGTRLSIL.

J is TRBJ1-2 and V is TRBV7-9; perhaps TRBD1 as D (5 bases). There are 14 residues in the CDR3. V lost 0 bases and J 4 bases, leaving 9 bases between the germline ends. Germline V CDR1 and CDR2: SEHNR, FQNEAQ (reference sequence). For the CDR3, the DNA is TGTGCCAGCAGCTTAGCTGGGGGTCGCTATGGCTACACCTTC. This encodes CASSLAGGRYGYTF.

In this sample, this clone turned up a few times. The chain joins TRBV9 to TRBJ2-1; 8 bases are a match to TRBD2. The V gene's germline CDR1 is SGDLS and CDR2 YYNGEE. There are 17 residues in the CDR3. V was pared by 4 bases and J by 4 bases, with 13 bases of the junction left unmatched. Here the CDR3 reads CASSPELGGAIYNEQFF. The CDR3 DNA is TGTGCCAGCAGCCCGGAACTCGGGGGGGCTATTTACAATGAGCAGTTCTTC.

This clone has at least ten counts. The chain is built from TRBV11-2 and TRBJ2-7, with D perhaps TRBD2 (5 bases). The V and J ends lost 8 bases and 3 bases respectively, with 17 bases between them. CDR1 SGHAT and CDR2 FQNNGV come from the germline V gene. This CDR3 region has 14 residues. The CDR3 reads CASVRTPNHYEQYF. DNA of the CDR3: TGTGCCAGCGTAAGGACTCCCAACCACTACGAGCAGTACTTC.

The chain recombines TRBV5-1 with TRBJ1-2; TRBD1 agrees at 7 bases. This CDR3 comprises 15 residues. Germline CDR1 is SGHRS and CDR2 is YFSETQ. The V segment lost 3 bases and the J segment 4 bases; nucleotides outside the gene matches: 9. The CDR3: CASSSGTVNSYGYTF. The DNA of the CDR3 is TGCGCCAGCAGCTCGGGGACAGTGAATTCCTATGGCTACACCTTC.

The genes are TRBV5-1 and TRBJ2-5, with 9 bases that match TRBD2. The CDR3 extends over 17 amino acids. The germline V gene has CDR1 SGHRS and CDR2 YFSETQ. The V segment lost 1 base and the J segment 0 bases; nucleotides outside the gene matches: 7. CDR3 in amino acids: CASSLSPSGNYQETQYF. CDR3 DNA sequence: TGCGCCAGCAGCTTGAGTCCTAGCGGGAACTACCAAGAGACCCAGTACTTC.

CDR3 nucleotide sequence: TGTGCCACCAGCACCTCTGGGGCCAACGTCCTGACTTTC. As protein: CATSTSGANVLTF. The chain is built from TRBV15 and TRBJ2-6; no clear D. This CDR3 has 13 residues. V was trimmed by 4 bases and J by 0 bases, leaving 1 base between them. CDR1 and CDR2 from the germline V gene are LNHNV and YYDKDF (reference sequence).

The chain's CDR3 is CASSIGFSDSPLHF. The CDR3 DNA is TGTGCCAGTAGTATCGGCTTCAGTGATTCACCCCTCCACTTT. This chain uses TRBV19 with TRBJ1-6; D is uncertain. Per the germline V gene, CDR1 is LNHDA and CDR2 is SQIVND (reference sequence). Deletions cut 3 bases from V and 8 bases from J, with 11 bases between. This CDR3 has 14 amino acids.

Of note for this clone: This same CDR3 is encoded by further DNA sequences in the sample. CDR3 DNA sequence: TGTGCCTGGAGTGCCGACAGGGACACTGAAGCTTTCTTT. It is translated as CAWSADRDTEAFF. The chain employs TRBV30 and TRBJ1-1, with 7 nucleotides matching TRBD1. Unmatched junction bases numbered 2, after V lost 1 base and J lost 3 bases. Germline CDR1 and CDR2: GTSNPN and SVGIG (reference sequence). CDR3 length: 13 amino acids.

J is TRBJ2-4 and V is TRBV29-1; a possible D gene is TRBD2 (6 bases). The CDR3 is 12 residues long. Germline V gives CDR1 SQVTM, CDR2 ANQGSEA. Trimming stripped 3 bases from V and 8 bases from J, with 11 bases between. The DNA for the CDR3 is TGCAGCGTTGACGGGGGTTCGGACATTCAGTACTTC. Translating gives CSVDGGSDIQYF. Using reference TRBV29-1 and TRBJ2-4 for the parts outside the CDR3, the full variable domain is SAVISQKPSRDICQRGTSLTIQCQVDSQVTMMFWYRQQPGQSLTLIATANQGSEATYESGFVIDKFPISRPNLTFSTLTVSNMSPEDSSIYLCSVDGGSDIQYFGAGTRLSVL.

The chain employs TRBV29-1 and TRBJ2-1; no clear D. The CDR3 runs to 13 residues. CDR1 SQVTM and CDR2 ANQGSEA come from the germline V gene. V was shortened by 6 bases and J by 0 bases, with 9 bases between the two germline ends. The chain's CDR3 is CSVDQDSYNEQFF. The CDR3 DNA is TGCAGCGTCGACCAAGACTCCTACAATGAGCAGTTCTTC.

A few counts support this clone. The V call is TRBV29-1, the J call TRBJ2-2, with a weak D call TRBD1 (5 bases). The CDR3 length is 15 residues. Germline CDR1 SQVTM, CDR2 ANQGSEA. Trimming stripped 4 bases from V and 6 bases from J, with 18 bases between. CDR3 nucleotides: TGCAGCGTTGGTTTTAGGGCAGGGATGGCCGGGGAGCTGTTTTTT. It encodes CSVGFRAGMAGELFF.